This is a list of T cell receptor beta chains from one sample in a study of long-term antiretroviral therapy in people with HIV. Sequenced by immunoSEQ multiplex PCR; TCRdb stores in-frame clones only, minus some. The sample yields just under 30,000 clones, roughly nine tenths seen once. Here the sequenced sample was unsorted PBMCs, taken roughly 5 years before starting antiretroviral therapy. These TCRs come from a man in his fifties with HIV. Each CDR3 is given with its conserved first and last residue. D genes are given only for firm matches. Clone size appears in some rows only: once, few, many, or a class for an expanded clone.

D	V	size	J	CDR3	DNA
NA	TRBV5-4	NA	TRBJ2-5	CASRPRLANAGETQYF	TGTGCCAGCAGGCCGCGCCTAGCGAACGCGGGGGAGACCCAGTACTTC
NA	TRBV7-8	NA	TRBJ2-7	CASSLDRVGNEQYF	TGTGCCAGCAGCTTAGACAGGGTTGGCAACGAGCAGTACTTC
NA	TRBV7-3	NA	TRBJ2-1	CASSEGPRVYNEQFF	TGTGCCAGCAGCGAAGGGCCGCGGGTTTACAATGAGCAGTTCTTC
NA	TRBV7-8	NA	TRBJ2-7	CASSLNVITYEQYF	TGTGCCAGCAGCTTGAACGTAATTACCTACGAGCAGTACTTC
NA	TRBV5-6	NA	TRBJ2-2	CASSTGWSGELFF	TGTGCCAGCAGCACTGGGTGGTCCGGGGAGCTGTTTTTT
NA	TRBV2	NA	TRBJ1-1	CASSVVASNTEAFF	TGTGCCAGCAGTGTCGTAGCTTCGAACACTGAAGCTTTCTTT
TRBD1	TRBV2	NA	TRBJ2-1	CASLDRGYTSSYNEQFF	TGTGCCAGCCTGGACAGGGGCTATACTAGCTCCTACAATGAGCAGTTCTTC
NA	TRBV5-1	NA	TRBJ2-7	CASSLGSNYEQYF	TGCGCCAGCAGCTTGGGGAGTAACTACGAGCAGTACTTC
TRBD2	TRBV27	once	TRBJ2-3	CASSFFGGDTQYF	TGTGCCAGCAGTTTCTTCGGGGGGGATACGCAGTATTTT
NA	TRBV4-3	NA	TRBJ2-2	CASSQRTGITGELFF	TGCGCCAGCAGCCAGAGGACGGGAATTACCGGGGAGCTGTTTTTT
NA	TRBV4-1	NA	TRBJ2-7	CASSQDWTPYEQYF	TGCGCCAGCAGCCAAGATTGGACCCCGTACGAGCAGTACTTC
TRBD2	TRBV27	NA	TRBJ2-3	CASAYSGSTDTQYF	TGTGCCAGCGCCTATAGCGGGAGCACAGATACGCAGTATTTT
NA	TRBV5-1	once	TRBJ1-5	CASSLGGVGQPQHF	TGCGCCAGCAGCTTGGGGGGGGTAGGACAGCCCCAGCATTTT
TRBD2	TRBV7-9	NA	TRBJ2-3	CASSLLAGSTDTQYF	TGTGCCAGCAGCTTACTAGCGGGGTCCACAGATACGCAGTATTTT
TRBD2	TRBV7-3	NA	TRBJ2-1	CASRILAGGPGEQFF	TGTGCCAGCAGAATACTAGCGGGGGGGCCGGGTGAGCAGTTCTTC
TRBD1	TRBV27	NA	TRBJ2-7	CASRLDRAAYEQYF	TGTGCCAGCAGATTGGACAGGGCAGCCTACGAGCAGTACTTC
TRBD1	TRBV28	NA	TRBJ1-6	CASSRQGSSYNSPLHF	TGTGCCAGCAGCCGACAGGGGAGCTCCTATAATTCACCCCTCCACTTT
TRBD1	TRBV2	NA	TRBJ1-5	CASSGGTGDQPQHF	TGTGCCAGCAGTGGAGGGACAGGTGACCAGCCCCAGCATTTT
NA	TRBV5-1	NA	TRBJ2-3	CASSSHASTDTQYF	TGCGCCAGCAGCTCCCATGCTAGCACAGATACGCAGTATTTT
TRBD1	TRBV9	NA	TRBJ1-1	CASSVSGTGSPEAFF	TGTGCCAGCAGCGTATCCGGGACAGGGAGCCCTGAAGCTTTCTTT
NA	TRBV5-5	NA	TRBJ1-3	CASSRPDSGNTIYF	TGTGCCAGCAGCCGGCCCGACTCTGGAAACACCATATATTTT
NA	TRBV5-1	NA	TRBJ1-2	CASSADSLNYGYTF	TGCGCCAGCAGCGCGGACAGCTTAAACTATGGCTACACCTTC
NA	TRBV19	NA	TRBJ2-1	CASTPLTGSYNEQFF	TGTGCCAGTACTCCACTGACAGGCTCCTACAATGAGCAGTTCTTC
NA	TRBV7-3	NA	TRBJ2-5	CASSLMGALIRDQETQYF	TGTGCCAGCAGCTTAATGGGGGCGCTGATTCGGGACCAAGAGACCCAGTACTTC
NA	TRBV5-5	once	TRBJ1-2	CASSLDQARYGYTF	TGTGCCAGCAGCTTGGATCAGGCCCGCTATGGCTACACCTTC
TRBD2	TRBV5-1	NA	TRBJ2-7	CASSFTKGLAGGSEQYF	TGCGCCAGCAGCTTTACCAAGGGACTAGCGGGAGGGTCTGAGCAGTACTTC
NA	TRBV4-1	NA	TRBJ1-4	CASSQGTDMGEKLFF	TGCGCCAGCAGCCAGGGTACGGATATGGGCGAAAAACTGTTTTTT
TRBD1	TRBV6-5	once	TRBJ1-2	CASSYSRQGRPGYTF	TGTGCCAGCAGTTACTCGAGACAGGGGCGCCCTGGCTACACCTTC
TRBD1	TRBV10-3	NA	TRBJ2-7	CAISSILGDQGDEQYF	TGTGCCATCAGCTCCATCTTGGGGGACCAGGGGGACGAGCAGTACTTC
TRBD2	TRBV6-6	NA	TRBJ2-2	CASSRGLVTGELFF	TGTGCCAGCAGCCGGGGACTAGTTACCGGGGAGCTGTTTTTT
NA	TRBV2	NA	TRBJ2-7	CASSPLYEHYF	TGTGCCAGCAGCCCCCTCTACGAGCATTACTTC
NA	TRBV18	NA	TRBJ2-2	CASSPSIQGLAGELFF	TGTGCCAGCTCACCGAGTATACAGGGTTTGGCCGGGGAGCTGTTTTTT
NA	TRBV6-6	NA	TRBJ1-2	CASSLGYRANYGYTF	TGTGCCAGCAGTTTGGGATACAGAGCTAACTATGGCTACACCTTC
NA	TRBV6-5	NA	TRBJ2-7	CASSYLGSNGEQYF	TGTGCCAGCAGTTACTTGGGGTCCAATGGGGAGCAGTACTTC
TRBD1	TRBV2	few	TRBJ1-5	CASSIMVTGGLPQHF	TGTGCCAGCAGCATAATGGTAACAGGGGGCCTGCCCCAGCATTTT
NA	TRBV5-4	NA	TRBJ2-7	CASSYYTPREQYF	TGTGCCAGCAGCTACTATACACCTAGGGAGCAGTACTTC
NA	TRBV27	NA	TRBJ2-6	CASSIRAGANVLTF	TGTGCCAGCAGCATCAGGGCTGGGGCCAACGTCCTGACTTTC
NA	TRBV6-1	NA	TRBJ2-3	CATQSPGGTDTQYF	TGTGCGACTCAAAGCCCTGGGGGAACAGATACGCAGTATTTT
NA	TRBV7-3	NA	TRBJ1-4	CASSLTVGVTNEKLFF	TGTGCCAGCAGCCTAACGGTAGGGGTAACTAATGAAAAACTGTTTTTT
NA	TRBV2	once	TRBJ1-1	CASKSALGTPEAFF	TGTGCCAGCAAGTCCGCATTGGGGACCCCTGAAGCTTTCTTT
NA	TRBV12-5	NA	TRBJ1-1	CASGFLKMAFF	TGTGCTAGTGGTTTCCTGAAAATGGCTTTCTTT
TRBD2	TRBV2	NA	TRBJ2-7	CASSPGLAGPSLTLYEQYF	TGTGCCAGCAGTCCTGGACTAGCGGGACCTAGCCTTACTCTCTACGAGCAGTACTTC
NA	TRBV28	once	TRBJ1-2	CASSSQDRNGYTF	TGTGCCAGCAGTTCCCAGGACAGAAATGGCTACACCTTC
NA	TRBV5-1	NA	TRBJ2-3	CASKVETDTQYF	TGCGCCAGCAAGGTCGAGACAGATACGCAGTATTTT
NA	TRBV10-1	NA	TRBJ2-5	CASTGYGGDQYF	TGCGCCAGCACCGGATATGGGGGAGACCAGTACTTC
NA	TRBV7-2	once	TRBJ1-3	CASRETAGSGNTIYF	TGTGCCAGCAGGGAAACGGCTGGCTCTGGAAACACCATATATTTT
TRBD2	TRBV10-3	NA	TRBJ2-3	CAIREVLAGGGNTQYF	TGTGCCATCAGGGAGGTACTAGCGGGAGGTGGTAATACGCAGTATTTT